This T cell receptor beta chain was identified in a study of early T cells in non-severe SARS-CoV-2 infection. About the study: Bulk RNA taken from unsorted whole blood was sequenced, leaving chains unpaired.

V was trimmed by 2 bases and J by 5 bases, leaving 13 bases between them. The CDR3 has 13 amino acids. In germline, CDR1 is DFQATT, CDR2 SNEGSKA (reference sequence). Unique molecular identifier tags were affixed to discrete cDNA molecules. TCRdb independently ran MiXCR on the 5' RACE reads; one entry per CDR3 protein. The sample holds under 30,000 distinct CDR3 sequences, roughly 5.7% seen once. The sample holds many counts of this clonotype. Antigen specificity is unknown. Whole-study findings and limits: Clonotype matching in VDJdb favored anti-spike CD8 responses and did not capture private and CD4 specificities.

This TCR was recovered from an adult who was a healthcare worker with PCR-confirmed SARS-CoV-2 infection or an uninfected control (not recorded which). Material for sequencing was whole blood. V usage is TRBV20-1 and J usage is TRBJ2-7, with D tentatively TRBD1 (5 bases). CDR3 sequence: CSARKGALNEQYF. For the CDR3, the DNA is TGCAGTGCTAGAAAAGGGGCTCTGAACGAGCAGTACTTC.